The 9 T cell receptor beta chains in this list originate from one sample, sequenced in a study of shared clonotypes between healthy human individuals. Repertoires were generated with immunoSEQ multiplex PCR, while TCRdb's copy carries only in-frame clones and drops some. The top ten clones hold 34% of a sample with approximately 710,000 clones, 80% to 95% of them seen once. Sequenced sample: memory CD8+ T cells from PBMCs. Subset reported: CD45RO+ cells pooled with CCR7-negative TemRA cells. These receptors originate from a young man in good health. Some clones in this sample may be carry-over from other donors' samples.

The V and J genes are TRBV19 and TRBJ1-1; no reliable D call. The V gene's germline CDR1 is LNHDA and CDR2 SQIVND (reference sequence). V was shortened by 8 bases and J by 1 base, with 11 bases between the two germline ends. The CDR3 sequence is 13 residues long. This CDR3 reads CASSEGPNTEAFF. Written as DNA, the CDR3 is TGTGCCAGTTCGGAGGGCCCGAACACTGAAGCTTTCTTT.

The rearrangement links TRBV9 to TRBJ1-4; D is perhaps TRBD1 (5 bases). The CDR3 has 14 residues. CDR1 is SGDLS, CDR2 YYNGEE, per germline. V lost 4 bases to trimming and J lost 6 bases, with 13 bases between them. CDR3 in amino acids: CASSYVPGDEKLFF. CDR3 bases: TGTGCCAGCAGCTACGTCCCGGGGGATGAAAAACTGTTTTTT.

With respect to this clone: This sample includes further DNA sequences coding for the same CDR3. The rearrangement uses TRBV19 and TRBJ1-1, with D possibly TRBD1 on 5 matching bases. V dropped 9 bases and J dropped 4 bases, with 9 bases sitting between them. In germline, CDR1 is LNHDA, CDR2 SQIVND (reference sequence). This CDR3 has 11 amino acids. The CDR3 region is CASRVGTEAFF. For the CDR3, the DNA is TGTGCCAGCAGGGTTGGCACTGAAGCTTTCTTT. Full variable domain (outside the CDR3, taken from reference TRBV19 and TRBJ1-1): DGGITQSPKYLFRKEGQNVTLSCEQNLNHDAMYWYRQDPGQGLRLIYYSQIVNDFQKGDIAEGYSVSREKKESFPLTVTSAQKNPTAFYLCASRVGTEAFFGQGTRLTVV.

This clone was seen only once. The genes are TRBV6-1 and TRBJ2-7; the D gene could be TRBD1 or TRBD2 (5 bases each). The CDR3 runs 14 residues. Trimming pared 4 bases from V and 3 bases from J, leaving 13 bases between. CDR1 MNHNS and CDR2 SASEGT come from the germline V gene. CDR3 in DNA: TGTGCCAGCAGTGGAAGGGACGGACTCTACGAGCAGTACTTC. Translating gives CASSGRDGLYEQYF.

The CDR3 loop reads CASSQDLGLAGGTETQYF. Written as DNA, the CDR3 is TGCGCCAGCAGCCAAGATCTGGGTCTAGCGGGAGGAACGGAGACCCAGTACTTC. The chain couples TRBV4-3 to TRBJ2-5; 11 bases fit TRBD2. Germline V gives CDR1 LGHNA, CDR2 YSLEER. The V gene end was trimmed by 0 bases and the J gene end by 5 bases; junction bases not matched to a gene: 11. The CDR3 sequence is 18 residues long.

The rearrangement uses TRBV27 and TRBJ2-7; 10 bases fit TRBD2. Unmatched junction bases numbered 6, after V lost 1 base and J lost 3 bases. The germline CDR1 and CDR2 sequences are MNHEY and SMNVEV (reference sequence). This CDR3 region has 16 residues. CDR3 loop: CASSLLIAGGIYEQYF. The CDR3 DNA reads TGTGCCAGCAGTTTATTGATAGCGGGAGGAATCTACGAGCAGTACTTC.

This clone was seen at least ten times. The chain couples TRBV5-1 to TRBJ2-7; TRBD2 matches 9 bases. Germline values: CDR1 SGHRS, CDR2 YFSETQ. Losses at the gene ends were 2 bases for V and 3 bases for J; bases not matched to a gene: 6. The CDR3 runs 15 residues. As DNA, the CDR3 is TGCGCCAGCAGCTTCCGGACAGCGGGGGGCTACGAGCAGTACTTC. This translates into CASSFRTAGGYEQYF.

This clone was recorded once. The CDR3 spells CASSLMGGEQYF. CDR3 sequence (DNA): TGTGCCAGCAGCTTAATGGGAGGCGAGCAGTACTTC. This chain uses TRBV7-9 with TRBJ2-7, with D perhaps matching TRBD2 (6 bases). The germline V gene has CDR1 SEHNR and CDR2 FQNEAQ (reference sequence). This CDR3 contains 12 residues. The V end was cut by 2 bases, the J end by 6 bases, with 8 bases between.

The CDR3 protein is CASSSHIPGQGANQYF. In DNA form, the CDR3 reads TGTGCCAGCAGTTCCCATATCCCGGGACAGGGGGCAAATCAGTACTTC. The chain recombines TRBV6-5 with TRBJ2-7; 12 nucleotides match TRBD1. The V segment lost 4 bases and the J segment 10 bases; nucleotides outside the gene matches: 14. Germline V gene sequence: CDR1 MNHEY, CDR2 SVGAGI. The CDR3 spans 16 residues.